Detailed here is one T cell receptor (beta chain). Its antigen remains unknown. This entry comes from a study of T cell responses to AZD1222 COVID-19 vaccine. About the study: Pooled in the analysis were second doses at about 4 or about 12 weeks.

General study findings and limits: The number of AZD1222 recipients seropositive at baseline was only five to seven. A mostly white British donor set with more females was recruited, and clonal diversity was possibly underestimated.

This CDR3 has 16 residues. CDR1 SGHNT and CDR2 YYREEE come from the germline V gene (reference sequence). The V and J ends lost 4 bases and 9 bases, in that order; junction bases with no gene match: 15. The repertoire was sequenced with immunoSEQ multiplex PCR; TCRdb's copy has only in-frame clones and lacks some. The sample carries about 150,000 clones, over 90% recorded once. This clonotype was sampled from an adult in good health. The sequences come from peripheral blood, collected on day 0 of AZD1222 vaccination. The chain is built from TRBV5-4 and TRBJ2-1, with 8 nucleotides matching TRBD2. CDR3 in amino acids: CASSPRFSGRLGEQFF. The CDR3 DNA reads TGTGCCAGCAGCCCACGTTTCAGCGGGAGACTGGGTGAGCAGTTCTTC.